Described below is a single T cell receptor (beta chain) sequence and its context. Its antigen is not identified. The data are from a study of T cells in Graves' hyperthyroidism and ophthalmopathy. Study information: Initial diagnosis, before any treatment, was when peripheral blood was collected.

Whole-study findings and limits: Progression to ophthalmopathy was predicted a median of 6.5 months early.

This CDR3 has 16 residues. CDR1 SGHTA and CDR2 FQGNSA come from the germline V gene. Trimming took off 1 base at V and 5 bases at J, with 17 bases between the two ends. TCR beta CDR3 regions were amplified from RNA. Primed by the HTBI set, a first-round RT-PCR was run on the TCR CDR3. TCRdb processed the multiplex PCR reads anew with MiXCR; each CDR3 protein has one entry. The sample holds about half a million distinct CDR3 sequences; around 20% are singletons and the top ten take less than 30%. The sequence was collected from a young man with Graves' hyperthyroidism. J is TRBJ2-5 and V is TRBV7-2; D could derive from TRBD1 or TRBD2 (6 bases each). Specimen: blood. CDR3 nucleotides: TGTGCCAGCAGCTTAGTTGGGGGGCCCCCTCTGGAGACCCAGTACTTC. Translated, it gives CASSLVGGPPLETQYF.